This T cell receptor (beta chain) came from a study of T cells in Graves' hyperthyroidism and ophthalmopathy (dated by TCRdb to about 2019). Regarding the study in general: Peripheral blood was collected at initial diagnosis, before any treatment. The approximately 97 discovery patients were randomly divided into training and test sets at a 7:3 ratio. An independent validation cohort of about 20 hyperthyroidism patients and roughly 16 patients who later progressed to ophthalmopathy tested prospective prediction of ophthalmopathy. Once sampling was done, hyperthyroidism patients were given methimazole at a starting dose of 30 mg daily, whereas ophthalmopathy patients were given high-dose intravenous methylprednisolone. According to the paper, TCR Vbeta CDR3 sequencing was carried out on 120 to 150 peripheral blood samples, which came from some 41 ophthalmopathy, under 85 hyperthyroidism and about 17 progressor patients. In roughly six Graves' hyperthyroidism patients, the study also compared T-cell repertoires from thyroid tissue with T-cell repertoires from blood. A discovery cohort of about a hundred patients, 43 with Graves' ophthalmopathy and approximately 60 with stable Graves' hyperthyroidism, was used to find distinguishing TCR V-J signatures.

Points the paper makes about the study in general: During validation, the model predicted progression to ophthalmopathy a median of approximately 6 months ahead of onset, with roughly 65% sensitivity and 72.22% specificity. A 13 V-J signature model separated ophthalmopathy from stable hyperthyroidism, with 87.88% sensitivity and approximately 81% specificity in cross-validation and 80%/75% in testing. Most expanded thyroid clonotypes (frequency above 0.001) were also detected in blood, suggesting blood repertoires may reflect thyroid immune responses. Sample size was not statistically predetermined, and blinding of investigators to group allocation was not performed.

This clonotype has more than one count but fewer than ten. This receptor's antigen is unknown. This may stem from a read error, because a much larger clone lies one nucleotide away. Ophthalmopathy patients had moderately to severely active disease, with a Clinical Activity Score of 3 or more, a NOSPECS grade of 4 or more, and a disease duration of less than 3 months. Exclusion was applied to patients with uncontrolled infections, other autoimmune diseases, pregnancy or lactation. Diagnoses were based on clinical symptoms, serum thyroxine and TRAb, thyroid ultrasound and orbital computed tomography. PBMCs were separated from about 10 ml of fresh peripheral blood using Ficoll-Paque density gradient centrifugation. Trizol reagent was used to extract total RNA, and RNA quality was then checked on an Agilent 2100 Bioanalyzer. V was cut back by 0 bases and J by 2 bases, leaving a gap of 20 bases between them. The CDR3 has 18 amino acids, counting the end cysteine and phenylalanine. Just CDR3 DNA is preserved here, 54 bases in frame from base 1. According to the germline V gene (reference sequence), CDR1 reads SEHNR and CDR2 reads FQNEAQ.

TCR beta CDR3 regions were amplified from RNA transcripts. A first-round RT-PCR of the TCR CDR3 used the HTBI primer set with the Qiagen OneStep RT-PCR kit. Libraries were constructed in a second round of multiplex PCR, after which size selection and purification were carried out. Sequencing of the libraries was done on an Illumina HiSeq2000 using paired-end 100 bp reads. The authors' pipeline ran thus. Raw data were processed with SOAPnuke, discarding reads with adapters, uncalled bases, mean Phred below 15, or no exact constant-primer or identifier match. COPE v1.2.5 was used to merge the high-quality paired reads, and each unique nucleotide sequence was defined as a clonotype. Clonotypes were aligned to IMGT TRBV, TRBD and TRBJ reference segments using MiTCR v1.1. The analysis included only V-J combinations with a frequency above 0.0001, which together covered more than 98% of the repertoires. A TCS score was defined as the ratio of F50 (clonal expansion) to E x V (chaos), with BLOSUM62-based TCRdist applied between CDR3 peptides within each V-J. Welch's t-statistics and random forest reduced fewer than 600 V-J features to 10 to 15, which were used in a naive Bayes classifier (R e1071). In-frame beta chains were kept once TCRdb had trimmed the public reads at Q25 with fastp and called clones with MiXCR. Here each entry gathers all rows of one CDR3 protein and keeps the most common genes and DNA. The V and J calls here are based on TCRdb, not the publication. Present in this sample are about 600,000 distinct CDR3 sequences, roughly 15% of which were seen just once. Roughly 3.4% of the sample comes from the top ten.

The material sequenced was blood. The sequence links TRBV7-9 to TRBJ2-7; no confident D gene assignment can be made. The source is a woman in her forties with Graves' ophthalmopathy. The CDR3 protein is CASSLAQLRQDGPYEQYF. The bases read TGTGCCAGCAGCTTAGCACAACTACGCCAGGACGGACCCTACGAGCAGTACTTC.